The next 4 T cell receptor beta chains were all read from a single sample in a study of OX40 agonist ivuxolimab in advanced cancers. Using immunoSEQ multiplex PCR, the repertoire was profiled, and TCRdb retains in-frame clones only, with some absent. The table lists around 39,000 clones, roughly four fifths of them singletons, with under 2% in the top ten. The sample in question was CD4+ or CD8+ T cells sorted from blood, obtained in a trial of the OX40 agonist ivuxolimab. The receptors come from an adult with an advanced solid tumor such as melanoma, head and neck, liver or kidney cancer.

The chain is built from TRBV9 and TRBJ2-4, with 7 bases aligning to TRBD1. The CDR3 runs 16 residues. CDR1 is SGDLS, CDR2 YYNGEE, per germline. Trimming took 0 bases from V and 8 from J; bases not matched to a gene: 11. In nucleotides, the CDR3 is TGTGCCAGCAGCGTAGGAGGTCGAGACAGGGCGGACATTCAGTACTTC. It yields the protein CASSVGGRDRADIQYF.

This clone was observed a few times. The rearrangement joins TRBV4-1 to TRBJ2-2; 8 bases are shared with TRBD1. Germline-derived CDR1 and CDR2 are MGHRA and YSYEKL. The length of the CDR3 is 20 residues. V shed 1 base and J 4 bases; nucleotides not matched to a gene: 17. The CDR3 sequence is CASSQVLALAGQGGTGELFF. The CDR3, as DNA: TGCGCCAGCAGCCAAGTCTTGGCACTGGCTGGACAGGGAGGCACCGGGGAGCTGTTTTTT.

The chain joins TRBV28 to TRBJ1-2; the match to TRBD1 covers 7 bases. Germline assignment: CDR1 MDHEN and CDR2 SYDVKM. Trimming at V came to 9 bases and at J to 1 base, leaving 5 bases not matched to a gene. The length of the CDR3 is 13 residues. The CDR3 region has the DNA TGTGCCAGTAGGGACAGCAATAACTATGGCTACACCTTC. Protein product: CASRDSNNYGYTF.

The chain employs TRBV19 and TRBJ2-1, with 8 bases lining up with TRBD2. CDR1 and CDR2 (germline): LNHDA, SQIVND (reference sequence). V shed 5 bases and J 2 bases; nucleotides not matched to a gene: 8. The CDR3 consists of 16 residues. The CDR3 sequence is CASSSGIAGPYNEQFF. In DNA, the CDR3 is TGTGCCAGTAGTTCAGGGATAGCGGGACCCTACAATGAGCAGTTCTTC.